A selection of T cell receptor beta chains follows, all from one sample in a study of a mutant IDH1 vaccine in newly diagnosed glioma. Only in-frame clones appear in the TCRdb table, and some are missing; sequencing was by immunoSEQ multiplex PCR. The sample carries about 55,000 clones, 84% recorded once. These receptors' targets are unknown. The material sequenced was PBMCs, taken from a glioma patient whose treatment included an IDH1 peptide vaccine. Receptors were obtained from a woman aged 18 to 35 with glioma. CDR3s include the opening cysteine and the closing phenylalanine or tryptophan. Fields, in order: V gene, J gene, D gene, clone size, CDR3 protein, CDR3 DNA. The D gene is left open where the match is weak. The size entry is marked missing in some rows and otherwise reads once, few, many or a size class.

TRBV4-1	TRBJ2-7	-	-	CASSQNLATTYEQYF	TGCGCCAGCAGCCAAAATCTAGCGACTACCTACGAGCAGTACTTC
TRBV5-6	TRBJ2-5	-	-	CASSLAGPSLVAQYF	TGTGCCAGCAGCTTAGCAGGGCCGAGTTTAGTTGCACAGTACTTC
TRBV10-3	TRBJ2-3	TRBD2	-	CAISVTSGGADTQYF	TGTGCCATCAGTGTGACTAGCGGGGGGGCAGATACGCAGTATTTT
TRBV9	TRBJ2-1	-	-	CASSVGANEQFF	TGTGCCAGCAGCGTAGGTGCCAATGAGCAGTTCTTC
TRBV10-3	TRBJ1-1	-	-	CAISRNTEAFF	TGTGCCATCAGTCGAAACACTGAAGCTTTCTTT
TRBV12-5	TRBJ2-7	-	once	CASRPGSGEQYF	TGTGCTAGTCGCCCCGGATCGGGTGAGCAGTACTTC
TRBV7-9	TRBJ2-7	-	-	CASSPGVMATPYEQYF	TGTGCCAGCAGCCCAGGGGTAATGGCTACCCCCTACGAGCAGTACTTC
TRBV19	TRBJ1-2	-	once	CATTPGQKEDGYTF	TGTGCCACCACTCCGGGTCAGAAGGAGGATGGCTACACCTTC
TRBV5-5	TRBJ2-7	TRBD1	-	CASSLRDRKPEQYF	TGTGCCAGCAGCTTGAGGGACAGAAAGCCCGAGCAGTACTTC
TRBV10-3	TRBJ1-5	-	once	CAISESGQPQHF	TGTGCCATCAGTGAGTCAGGACAGCCCCAGCATTTT
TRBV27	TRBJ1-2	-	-	CASSLLASTSPYGYTF	TGTGCCAGCAGTTTATTGGCCAGCACCTCCCCGTATGGCTACACCTTC
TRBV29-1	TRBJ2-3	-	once	CSVEGGMGGGTDTQYF	TGCAGCGTTGAAGGGGGGATGGGGGGCGGCACAGATACGCAGTATTTT
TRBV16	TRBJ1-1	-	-	CASSSSALNTEAFF	TGTGCCAGCAGCTCGTCCGCTCTGAACACTGAAGCTTTCTTT
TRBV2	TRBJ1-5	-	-	CASSEAGEWQPQHF	TGTGCCAGCAGCGAAGCGGGGGAGTGGCAGCCCCAGCATTTT
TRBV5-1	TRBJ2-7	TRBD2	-	CASSLSQGRAGGGSYEQYF	TGCGCCAGCAGCCTTTCCCAGGGTCGCGCGGGAGGCGGTTCCTACGAGCAGTACTTC
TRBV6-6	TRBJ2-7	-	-	CASTVTVGVLYEQYF	TGTGCCAGCACCGTTACCGTTGGGGTTCTCTACGAGCAGTACTTC
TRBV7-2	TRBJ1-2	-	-	CASSLGRGYGYTF	TGTGCCAGCAGCTTAGGCAGGGGCTATGGCTACACCTTC
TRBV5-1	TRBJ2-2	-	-	CASKVQGNTGELFF	TGCGCCAGCAAGGTACAGGGGAACACCGGGGAGCTGTTTTTT
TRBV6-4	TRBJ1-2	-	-	CASSERPGLGYTF	TGTGCCAGCAGTGAGAGGCCAGGGCTTGGCTACACCTTC
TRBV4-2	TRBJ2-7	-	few	CASSQAEGPYEQYF	TGTGCCAGCAGCCAAGCGGAAGGGCCCTACGAGCAGTACTTC
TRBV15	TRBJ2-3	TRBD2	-	CATSRRGLAPDTQYF	TGTGCCACCAGCAGAAGAGGACTAGCTCCAGATACGCAGTATTTT
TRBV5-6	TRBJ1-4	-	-	CASSLGVSPPTFNEKLFF	TGTGCCAGCAGCTTGGGGGTCTCCCCCCCTACGTTTAATGAAAAACTGTTTTTT
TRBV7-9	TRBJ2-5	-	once	CASNPGQETQYF	TGTGCCAGCAACCCCGGGCAAGAGACCCAGTACTTC
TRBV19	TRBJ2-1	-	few	CASSMVGSWNNEQFF	TGTGCCAGTAGTATGGTTGGGAGTTGGAACAATGAGCAGTTCTTC
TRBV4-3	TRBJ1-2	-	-	CASSQTQASYGYTF	TGCGCCAGCAGCCAGACCCAGGCGAGCTATGGCTACACCTTC
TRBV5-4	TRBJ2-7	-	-	CASSLGGTYEQYF	TGTGCCAGCAGCTTAGGAGGAACCTACGAGCAGTACTTC
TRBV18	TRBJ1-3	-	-	CASSPRGGGNTIYF	TGTGCCAGCTCACCACGGGGAGGTGGAAACACCATATATTTT
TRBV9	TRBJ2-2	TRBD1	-	CASSVGPTGSGELFF	TGTGCCAGCAGCGTAGGTCCGACAGGGTCCGGGGAGCTGTTTTTT
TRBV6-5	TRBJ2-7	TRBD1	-	CASSLSRDRVYEQYF	TGTGCCAGCAGTCTATCCCGGGACAGGGTCTACGAGCAGTACTTC
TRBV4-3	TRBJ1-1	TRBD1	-	CASRGDGQDGSWDTEAFF	TGCGCCAGCAGGGGGGATGGACAGGATGGGTCCTGGGACACTGAAGCTTTCTTT
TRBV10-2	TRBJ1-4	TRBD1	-	CASSEPGQAQLFF	TGCGCCAGCAGCGAACCCGGACAGGCCCAACTGTTTTTT
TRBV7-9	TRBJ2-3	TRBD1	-	CASSLGDRGLTDTQYF	TGCGCCAGCAGCTTAGGTGACAGGGGGCTCACAGATACGCAGTATTTT
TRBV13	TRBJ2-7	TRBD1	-	CASSDWTGDEQYF	TGTGCCAGCAGCGACTGGACAGGGGACGAGCAGTACTTC
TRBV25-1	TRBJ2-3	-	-	CASSEAGALGTDTQYF	TGTGCCAGCAGTGAAGCGGGGGCTCTTGGCACAGATACGCAGTATTTT
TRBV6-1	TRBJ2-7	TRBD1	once	CASSEVSARGTYEQYF	TGTGCCAGCAGTGAAGTTTCGGCCAGGGGGACCTACGAGCAGTACTTC
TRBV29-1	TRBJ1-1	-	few	CSVRIRDTEAFF	TGCAGCGTACGTATCCGTGACACTGAAGCTTTCTTT
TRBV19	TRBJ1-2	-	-	CASSIVGQIPNGYTF	TGTGCCAGTAGTATAGTAGGACAGATTCCCAATGGCTACACCTTC
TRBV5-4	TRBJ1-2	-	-	CASSLGGTSNYGYTF	TGTGCCAGCAGCTTGGGAGGGACCTCTAACTATGGCTACACCTTC
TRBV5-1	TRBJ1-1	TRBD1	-	CASSFGTGGDQAFF	TGCGCCAGCAGCTTCGGGACAGGGGGCGACCAAGCTTTCTTT
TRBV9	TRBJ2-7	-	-	CASSETTPGGEQYF	TGTGCCAGCAGCGAAACTACCCCCGGCGGCGAGCAGTACTTC
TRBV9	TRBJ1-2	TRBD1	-	CASSVTGGGYGYTF	TGTGCCAGCAGCGTAACAGGGGGCGGCTATGGCTACACCTTC
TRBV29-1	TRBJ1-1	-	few	CSVAGTEAFF	TGCAGCGTTGCTGGCACTGAAGCTTTCTTT
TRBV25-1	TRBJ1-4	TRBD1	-	CASSESGTGFNEKLFF	TGTGCCAGCAGTGAATCCGGGACAGGTTTTAATGAAAAACTGTTTTTT
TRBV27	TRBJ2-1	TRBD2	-	CASSAAGAYNEQFF	TGTGCCAGCAGTGCAGCGGGAGCATACAATGAGCAGTTCTTC
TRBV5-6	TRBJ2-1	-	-	CASSLVGVNEQFF	TGTGCCAGCAGCTTGGTTGGTGTCAATGAGCAGTTCTTC
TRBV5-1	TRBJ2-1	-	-	CASSLLLPADNEQFF	TGCGCCAGCAGCTTACTTCTTCCCGCGGACAATGAGCAGTTCTTC
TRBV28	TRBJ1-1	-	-	CASRGILAEAFF	TGTGCCAGCAGGGGGATACTAGCTGAAGCTTTCTTT
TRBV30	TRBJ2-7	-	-	CAWSPTGIDYEQYF	TGTGCCTGGAGCCCAACCGGGATAGACTACGAGCAGTACTTC
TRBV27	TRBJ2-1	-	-	CASSLGYEQFF	TGTGCCAGCAGTTTAGGTTATGAGCAGTTCTTC
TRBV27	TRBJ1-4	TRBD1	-	CASSTGAGEKLFF	TGTGCCAGCAGTACAGGGGCTGGTGAAAAACTGTTTTTT
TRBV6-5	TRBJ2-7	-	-	CASSYQIFVSSEEQYF	TGTGCCAGCAGTTACCAAATTTTTGTATCCTCGGAAGAGCAGTACTTC
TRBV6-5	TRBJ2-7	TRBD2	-	CASSYSRSSGYEQYF	TGTGCCAGCAGTTACTCAAGGTCTAGCGGCTACGAGCAGTACTTC
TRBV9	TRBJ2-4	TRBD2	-	CASSVDPLGGVKNIQYF	TGTGCCAGCAGCGTAGATCCCCTGGGAGGGGTCAAAAACATTCAGTACTTC
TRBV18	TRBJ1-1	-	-	CASSPLSTEAFF	TGTGCCAGCTCACCTCTCTCCACTGAAGCTTTCTTT